The rows below give T cell receptor beta chains drawn from one sample of a study of response to subunit inactivated influenza vaccine. One entry per CDR3 protein results from TCRdb running MiXCR on the RT-PCR reads. This table has 450,000 to 700,000 distinct CDR3 sequences, 14% appearing once. Sample: PBMCs from blood, taken 11 to 12 days after vaccination. These receptor sequences come from a man aged 50-60 years who received an inactivated influenza vaccine. Both conserved end residues are part of each CDR3. Fields, in order: D gene, J gene, clone size, V gene, CDR3 protein, CDR3 DNA. The D gene is left open where the match is weak. Clone size is given for some rows only: seen once, a few or many times, or a class if the clone is expanded.

>TRBD1|TRBJ1-5|-|TRBV20-1
CSASPGTGASFVDQPQHF
TGCAGTGCTAGTCCCGGGACAGGGGCCTCCTTTGTCGATCAGCCCCAGCATTTT
>TRBD1|TRBJ1-2|few|TRBV20-1
CSALGQGGGNYGYTF
TGCAGTGCTCTGGGACAGGGTGGGGGAAACTATGGCTACACCTTC
>TRBD2|TRBJ2-1|-|TRBV28
CASSLWTSGAGYNEQFF
TGTGCCAGCAGTTTATGGACTAGCGGGGCGGGGTACAATGAGCAGTTCTTC
>-|TRBJ2-7|few|TRBV20-1
CSARGPTLYEQYF
TGCAGTGCTAGGGGACCGACACTCTACGAGCAGTACTTC
>-|TRBJ2-1|few|TRBV12-3/TRBV12-4
CASSFFGEDSEQFF
TGTGCCAGCAGTTTCTTTGGTGAGGACAGTGAGCAGTTCTTC
>-|TRBJ2-1|-|TRBV7-2
CASSLLYRVDNEQFF
TGTGCCAGCAGCTTACTTTACCGGGTAGACAATGAGCAGTTCTTC
>-|TRBJ2-1|-|TRBV5-1
CASSLASFGFEQFF
TGCGCCAGCAGCTTAGCTAGCTTTGGGTTTGAGCAGTTCTTC
>TRBD1|TRBJ1-6|few|TRBV5-1
CASSTKGQGASPLHF
TGCGCCAGCAGCACTAAAGGGCAGGGGGCTTCACCCCTCCACTTT
>-|TRBJ2-4|-|TRBV11-2
CASSWGSFLDKNIQYF
TGTGCCAGCAGCTGGGGGTCATTCTTAGACAAAAACATTCAGTACTTC
>-|TRBJ2-7|few|TRBV6-5
CASSYVSAGEQYF
TGTGCCAGCAGTTATGTGTCGGCGGGCGAGCAGTACTTC
>-|TRBJ1-1|few|TRBV7-9
CASSFSFEGNTEAFF
TGTGCCAGCAGCTTTTCATTCGAGGGGAACACTGAAGCTTTCTTT
>-|TRBJ2-7|-|TRBV20-1
CSAGSGISYEQYF
TGCAGTGCTGGAAGCGGAATTTCCTACGAGCAGTACTTC
>-|TRBJ2-7|-|TRBV20-1
CSTEPQGYEQYF
TGCAGTACTGAACCCCAGGGATACGAGCAGTACTTC
>-|TRBJ2-7|few|TRBV5-1
CASSFNGDEQYF
TGCGCCAGCAGCTTTAATGGGGACGAGCAGTACTTC